Listed here are 6 T cell receptor beta chains from one sample, sequenced in a study of cytomegalovirus exposure and HLA in healthy donors. Primers included in the PCR were 60 Vbeta and 13 Jbeta primers. Assay used: immunoSEQ multiplex PCR; TCRdb lists only in-frame clones, some missing. The table has more than 150,000 clones, roughly 90% seen once. The sequenced sample consisted of PBMCs. These TCRs come from a girl under three years old in good health and CMV-seronegative.

This clone showed up just a few times. J is TRBJ2-6 and V is TRBV7-3; 10 bases agree with TRBD1. The CDR3 loop spans 16 amino acids. Trimming at V came to 6 bases and at J to 2 bases, leaving 4 bases not matched to a gene. Germline CDR1 SGHTA, CDR2 FQGTGA. The CDR3 sequence: CASRRTGGAGANVLTF. CDR3 coding DNA: TGTGCCAGCAGACGGACAGGGGGAGCTGGGGCCAACGTCCTGACTTTC.

This chain uses TRBV27 with TRBJ1-2, with D perhaps TRBD1 (6 bases). The CDR3 spans 17 residues. Per germline, CDR1 MNHEY and CDR2 SMNVEV (reference sequence). Trimming cost V 1 base and J 4 bases, with 19 bases left between them. The CDR3 DNA follows: TGTGCCAGCAGTTTATTCTCAGGGGCAGGTGCAACCTATGGCTACACCTTC. Amino acids: CASSLFSGAGATYGYTF.

The chain carries TRBV5-1 and TRBJ1-2; D unclear. This CDR3 is built from 15 residues. The V gene lost 7 bases and the J gene lost 3 bases, with 19 bases spanning the gap. CDR1 and CDR2 (germline): SGHRS, YFSETQ. The CDR3 here is CASHSGFPDDYGYTF. CDR3 nucleotide sequence: TGCGCCAGCCACTCCGGGTTTCCCGATGACTATGGCTACACCTTC.

The rearrangement links TRBV5-6 to TRBJ2-7; 12 bases line up with TRBD1. With 3 bases clipped from V and 4 bases from J, the junction kept 5 bases outside the gene matches. There are 15 residues in the CDR3. The germline V gene has CDR1 SGHDT and CDR2 YYEEEE. Here the CDR3 reads CASSYGTGGAYEQYF. The CDR3, as DNA: TGTGCCAGCAGCTACGGGACAGGGGGCGCATACGAGCAGTACTTC.

This clone was seen just once. This chain joins TRBV5-1 and TRBJ1-3, with TRBD1 identical over 7 bases. This CDR3 has 16 amino acids. Germline CDR1 reads SGHRS; CDR2 reads YFSETQ. Germline trimming cut 4 bases from V and 1 base from J; bases unmatched to any gene: 8. The chain's CDR3 is CASSGTGTASGNTIYF. The DNA of the CDR3 is TGCGCCAGCAGCGGGACCGGGACAGCTTCTGGAAACACCATATATTTT.

J is TRBJ1-3 and V is TRBV10-3; D might be TRBD1 (5 bases). In germline, CDR1 is ENHRY, CDR2 SYGVKD. The ends were cut back, 7 bases at V and 1 base at J, with 17 bases in the middle. The CDR3 is made up of 16 amino acids. The CDR3 nucleotides are TGTGCCATCATGGAGGGGCAGAAAGGATCTGGAAACACCATATATTTT. Its protein is CAIMEGQKGSGNTIYF.